The 25 T cell receptor beta chains below come from one sample, sequenced in a study of T cell responses to AZD1222 COVID-19 vaccine (TCRdb year 2021). Receptors were amplified or captured by the immunoSEQ multiplex PCR assay. Drawn from immuneACCESS, this table holds only the in-frame rearrangements with V and J called that TCRdb kept. Clones are partly lost; checked studies trace under half to an unresolved V gene and leave the rest unexplained. Within this sample are tens of thousands of clones, with about 89% of them counted one time only. The leading ten clones occupy just under 5% of the sample. The time point label corresponds to: about 28 days (+/-7) after the second vaccine dose. The sample in question was peripheral blood, obtained 28 days after the second AZD1222 dose. These TCRs come from an adult who received the AZD1222 COVID-19 vaccine.

The V and J genes are TRBV29-1 and TRBJ2-1, with a weak D call TRBD2 (5 bases). Germline V gene data show CDR1 as SQVTM and CDR2 as ANQGSEA. The CDR3 spans 16 residues. Trimming pared 3 bases from V and 2 bases from J, leaving 17 bases between. The CDR3 spells CSVDGGVGVPYNEQFF. The CDR3 bases are TGCAGCGTTGATGGAGGTGTCGGGGTGCCCTACAATGAGCAGTTCTTC.

This chain uses TRBV7-9 with TRBJ1-2; weak D call: TRBD1 (6 bases). The CDR3 is 13 amino acids. Trimming took 1 base from V and 7 from J, leaving 10 bases between them. Germline V CDR1 and CDR2: SEHNR, FQNEAQ (reference sequence). The CDR3 coding sequence is TGTGCCAGCAGCTTAGGGGGGCTCGGTGGCTACACCTTC. This gives the protein CASSLGGLGGYTF.

V gene TRBV19 combines with J gene TRBJ1-1; 9 nucleotides agree with TRBD1. The CDR3 extends over 15 amino acids. After removal of 4 bases from V and 11 bases from J, the junction contained 14 bases not matched to a gene. The germline gives CDR1 LNHDA, CDR2 SQIVND (reference sequence). DNA of the CDR3: TGTGCCAGTAGTAGCAAAACAAGGGGACAGGGTTACGCTTTCTTT. It codes for CASSSKTRGQGYAFF.

The chain carries TRBV27 and TRBJ2-6; D ambiguous. V was clipped by 8 bases and J by 0 bases, with 5 bases between them. This CDR3 contains 13 residues. CDR1 is MNHEY and CDR2 is SMNVEV in the germline V gene (reference sequence). CDR3 residues: CASGNSGANVLTF. The CDR3, as DNA: TGTGCCAGCGGGAACTCTGGGGCCAACGTCCTGACTTTC.

Here the CDR3 DNA reads TGTGCCAGCAGCCAAGATTTATGGGGGGCTAAAAACATTCAGTACTTC. Amino acids: CASSQDLWGAKNIQYF. The rearrangement links TRBV3-1 (or the pseudogene TRBV3-2) to TRBJ2-4; D possibly matches TRBD1 or TRBD2 (6 bases each). V gave up 0 bases and J gave up 4 bases, with 13 bases separating them. The CDR3 length is 16 residues. Germline V gene data show CDR1 as LGHDT and CDR2 as YNNKEL (reference sequence).

The V call is TRBV7-8, the J call TRBJ2-7, with no clear D. The germline gives CDR1 SGHVS, CDR2 FQNEAQ. This CDR3 has 14 residues. The germline V and J ends were trimmed by 2 bases and 3 bases, with 11 bases remaining between them. The CDR3 is CASSLKRHGYEQYF. The CDR3 DNA sequence: TGTGCCAGCAGCTTAAAGCGACATGGCTACGAGCAGTACTTC.

V is TRBV5-1 and J is TRBJ2-3; no clear D gene. Germline V lookup: CDR1 SGHRS, CDR2 YFSETQ. Between the trimmed V and J ends, which lost 0 bases and 0 bases, there was a span of 8 bases. This CDR3 is 15 amino acids long. This chain's CDR3 is CASSLGPASTDTQYF. DNA of the CDR3: TGCGCCAGCAGCTTGGGACCGGCTAGCACAGATACGCAGTATTTT.

The chain links TRBV7-2 to TRBJ1-6, with a weak D call TRBD1 (5 bases). Trimming took off 4 bases at V and 7 bases at J, with 14 bases between the two ends. Per germline, CDR1 SGHTA and CDR2 FQGNSA. This CDR3 comprises 15 residues. CDR3 coding DNA: TGTGCCAGCAGCTGGGACCCCGGGAGGAATTCACCCCTCCACTTT. Translating it yields CASSWDPGRNSPLHF.

The chain has TRBV7-2 and TRBJ1-2; TRBD1 aligns across 9 bases. CDR3 size: 13 residues. Germline V gives CDR1 SGHTA, CDR2 FQGNSA. The J segment lost 5 bases and the V segment lost 3 bases, leaving 1 base of the junction unmatched. As DNA, the CDR3 is TGTGCCAGCAGCTTCGGGACAGGGTATGGCTACACCTTC. Protein: CASSFGTGYGYTF.

The genes are TRBV5-1 and TRBJ1-1, with 9 bases fitting TRBD1. The CDR3 contains 13 residues. Per germline, CDR1 SGHRS and CDR2 YFSETQ. V was clipped by 5 bases and J by 1 base; unmatched bases: 0. CDR3: CASRGQGNTEAFF. The CDR3 DNA reads TGCGCCAGCAGGGGACAGGGGAACACTGAAGCTTTCTTT.

The chain recombines TRBV10-3 with TRBJ1-2, with D possibly TRBD1 on 5 matching bases. The CDR3 sequence is 15 residues long. Per germline, CDR1 ENHRY and CDR2 SYGVKD. V lost 2 bases and J lost 1, with 11 bases in between. The CDR3 here is CAISETVQDNYGYTF. The DNA for the CDR3 is TGTGCCATCAGTGAGACAGTACAGGATAACTATGGCTACACCTTC.

The rearrangement joins TRBV29-1 to TRBJ2-1; D may be TRBD1 (5 bases). Germline loops: CDR1 SQVTM, CDR2 ANQGSEA. The CDR3 has 14 amino acids. V was pared by 6 bases and J by 6 bases, with 18 bases between. The chain's CDR3 is CSVAGHQETNEQFF. The CDR3 nucleotides read TGCAGCGTCGCCGGACACCAGGAAACCAATGAGCAGTTCTTC.

This clone showed up just once. This rearrangement joins TRBV10-3 to TRBJ1-5; TRBD1 might be the D (6 bases). CDR3 length: 15 amino acids. Looked up from germline, CDR1 is ENHRY and CDR2 is SYGVKD. Trimming took 5 bases from V and 4 from J, leaving 15 bases between them. CDR3 DNA: TGTGCCATCAGTCAATTACAGGGTTCGAATCAGCCCCAGCATTTT. This encodes CAISQLQGSNQPQHF.

The chain links TRBV7-9 to TRBJ2-7, with TRBD2 matching 8 bases. The CDR3 has 14 amino acids. Germline CDR1 and CDR2: SEHNR and FQNEAQ (reference sequence). J was trimmed by 3 bases and V by 5 bases; bases with no gene match: 6. As DNA, the CDR3 is TGTGCCAGCAGCCCCGGCGGGGGGAACTACGAGCAGTACTTC. Its translation: CASSPGGGNYEQYF.

This chain connects TRBV6-2 or TRBV6-3 to TRBJ1-5; 8 bases align to TRBD1. J lost 6 bases, V lost 6 bases, and 10 bases had no gene match. There are 15 residues in the CDR3. The V gene's germline CDR1 is MNHEY and CDR2 SVGEGT. In nucleotides, the CDR3 is TGTGCCAGCAGCTCGCAGGGGGCGAGAGTTCAGCCCCAGCATTTT. It translates to CASSSQGARVQPQHF.

This chain joins TRBV6-1 and TRBJ1-2; 7 nucleotides line up with TRBD1. From germline, CDR1 is MNHNS and CDR2 SASEGT. This CDR3 has 15 residues. Germline trimming cut 2 bases from V and 4 bases from J; bases unmatched to any gene: 7. CDR3 in amino acids: CASSESEGAAYGYTF. Written as DNA, the CDR3 is TGTGCCAGCAGTGAATCAGAGGGGGCGGCCTATGGCTACACCTTC.

The gene calls are TRBV7-2 and TRBJ2-7; TRBD1 might be the D (6 bases). The length of the CDR3 is 16 residues. Germline loops: CDR1 SGHTA, CDR2 FQGNSA. Deletions cut 5 bases from V and 6 bases from J, with 23 bases between. The CDR3 reads CASSPIGQGIMTEQYF. The CDR3 DNA sequence: TGTGCCAGCAGCCCTATCGGGCAGGGGATTATGACCGAGCAGTACTTC.

The chain employs TRBV5-1 and TRBJ2-2; 7 bases are a match to TRBD2. This CDR3 contains 14 residues. CDR1 SGHRS and CDR2 YFSETQ come from the germline V gene. V trimming: 7 bases; J trimming: 9 bases; junction bases outside the gene matches: 12. The CDR3 DNA follows: TGCGCCAGCGCCACTAGCGAGACCCTGAGGGAGCTGTTTTTT. Amino acids: CASATSETLRELFF.

The chain combines TRBV7-9 with TRBJ2-1; D gene uncertain. The germline gives CDR1 SEHNR, CDR2 FQNEAQ (reference sequence). The V gene lost 2 bases and the J gene lost 7 bases, with 3 bases spanning the gap. The CDR3 runs to 11 residues. The CDR3 protein is CASSLRNEQFF. CDR3 coding DNA: TGTGCCAGCAGCTTACGAAATGAGCAGTTCTTC.

The V call is TRBV14, the J call TRBJ2-6; weak D call: TRBD2 (5 bases). The ends were cut back, 0 bases at V and 3 bases at J, with 9 bases in the middle. Germline V gene lookup returns CDR1 SGHDN and CDR2 FVKESK. The CDR3 contains 16 residues. The CDR3 DNA reads TGTGCCAGCAGCCAAGAGAGGGTTAGTGGGGCCAACGTCCTGACTTTC. As protein: CASSQERVSGANVLTF.

The chain is built from TRBV19 and TRBJ1-3; a weak D match, TRBD1 (5 bases). The CDR3 contains 13 residues. CDR1 is LNHDA, CDR2 SQIVND, per germline (reference sequence). Trimming pared 8 bases from V and 5 bases from J, leaving 13 bases between. CDR3: CASDTGNRNTIYF. The DNA for the CDR3 is TGTGCCAGTGACACAGGAAACCGAAACACCATATATTTT. The full variable domain, completed using reference TRBV19 and TRBJ1-3, is DGGITQSPKYLFRKEGQNVTLSCEQNLNHDAMYWYRQDPGQGLRLIYYSQIVNDFQKGDIAEGYSVSREKKESFPLTVTSAQKNPTAFYLCASDTGNRNTIYFGEGSWLTVV.

This chain connects TRBV6-5 to TRBJ1-5; TRBD1 might be the D (6 bases). Germline-derived CDR1 and CDR2 are MNHEY and SVGAGI. Trimming took 6 bases from V and 5 from J, leaving 11 bases between them. This CDR3 has 13 residues. The CDR3 DNA reads TGTGCCAGCAGCCAGGGGCCCGATCAGCCCCAGCATTTT. It yields the protein CASSQGPDQPQHF.

The chain recombines TRBV14 with TRBJ2-3, with 10 positions matching TRBD2. The CDR3 runs 15 residues. CDR1 and CDR2 from the germline V gene are SGHDN and FVKESK. V was clipped by 8 bases and J by 3 bases; unmatched bases: 8. The CDR3 DNA reads as TGTGCCAGCGGTTGGGCTAGCGGGGGAACAGATACGCAGTATTTT. This sequence encodes CASGWASGGTDTQYF.

The chain recombines TRBV5-4 with TRBJ1-1; TRBD1 agrees at 7 bases. Germline loops: CDR1 SGHNT, CDR2 YYREEE (reference sequence). This CDR3 region has 16 residues. V shed 0 bases and J 3 bases; nucleotides not matched to a gene: 8. The CDR3 DNA reads TGTGCCAGCAGCTTGGGTCTTGGCAGGGGGGACACTGAAGCTTTCTTT. It translates to CASSLGLGRGDTEAFF.

The sample holds one count of this clone. CDR3 region: CASSFGQGAGNSPLHF. The CDR3 bases are TGTGCCAGCAGTTTTGGACAGGGTGCGGGCAATTCACCCCTCCACTTT. This chain joins TRBV5-5 and TRBJ1-6; 8 nucleotides line up with TRBD1. V lost 5 bases to trimming and J lost 7 bases; unmatched junction nucleotides: 11. The CDR3 has 16 residues. Germline V gene data show CDR1 as SGHKS and CDR2 as YYEKEE (reference sequence). Complete variable domain (other parts from reference TRBV5-5 and TRBJ1-6): DAGVTQSPTHLIKTRGQQVTLRCSPISGHKSVSWYQQVLGQGPQFIFQYYEKEERGRGNFPDRFSARQFPNYSSELNVNALLLGDSALYLCASSFGQGAGNSPLHFGNGTRLTVT.